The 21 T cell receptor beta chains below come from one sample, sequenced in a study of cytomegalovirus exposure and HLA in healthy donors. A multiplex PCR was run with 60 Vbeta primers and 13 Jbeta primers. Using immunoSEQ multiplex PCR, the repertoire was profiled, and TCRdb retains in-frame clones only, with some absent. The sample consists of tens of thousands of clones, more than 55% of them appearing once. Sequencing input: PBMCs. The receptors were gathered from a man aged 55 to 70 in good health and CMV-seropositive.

CDR3 in DNA: TGTGCCAGCAGTTACTCGGGACTAGCGGGGAGGGAGCAGTACTTC. As protein: CASSYSGLAGREQYF. This chain uses TRBV6-5 with TRBJ2-5; 13 bases are a match to TRBD2. Germline V gives CDR1 MNHEY, CDR2 SVGAGI. The CDR3 is 15 amino acids. Germline trimming cut 0 bases from V and 11 bases from J; bases unmatched to any gene: 6.

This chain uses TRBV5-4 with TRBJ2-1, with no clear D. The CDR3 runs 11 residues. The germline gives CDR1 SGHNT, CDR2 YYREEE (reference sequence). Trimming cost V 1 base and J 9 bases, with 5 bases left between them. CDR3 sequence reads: CASSLNLEQFF. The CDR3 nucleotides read TGTGCCAGCAGCTTGAATCTTGAGCAGTTCTTC.

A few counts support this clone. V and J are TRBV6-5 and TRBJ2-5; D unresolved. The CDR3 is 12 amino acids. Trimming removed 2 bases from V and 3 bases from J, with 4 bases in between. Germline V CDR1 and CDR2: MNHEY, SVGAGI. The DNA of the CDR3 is TGTGCCAGCAGTTACGACAAAGAGACCCAGTACTTC. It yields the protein CASSYDKETQYF.

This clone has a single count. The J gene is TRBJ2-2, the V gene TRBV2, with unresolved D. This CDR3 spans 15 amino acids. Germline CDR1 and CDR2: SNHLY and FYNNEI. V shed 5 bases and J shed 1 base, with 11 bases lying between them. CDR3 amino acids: CASSRQQLNTGELFF. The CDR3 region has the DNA TGTGCCAGCAGTAGACAACAACTGAACACCGGGGAGCTGTTTTTT.

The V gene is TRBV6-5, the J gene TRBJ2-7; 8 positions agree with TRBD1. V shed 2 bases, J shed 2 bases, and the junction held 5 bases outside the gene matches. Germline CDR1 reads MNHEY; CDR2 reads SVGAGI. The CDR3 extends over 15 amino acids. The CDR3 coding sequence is TGTGCCAGCAGTTACGCGACAGGGGCCGCCTACGAGCAGTACTTC. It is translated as CASSYATGAAYEQYF.

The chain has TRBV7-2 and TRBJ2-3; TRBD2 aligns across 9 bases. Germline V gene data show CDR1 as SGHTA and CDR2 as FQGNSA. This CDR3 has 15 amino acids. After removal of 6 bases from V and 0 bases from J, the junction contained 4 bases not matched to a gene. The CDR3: CASSGSGGSTDTQYF. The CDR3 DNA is TGTGCCAGCAGTGGAAGCGGGGGGAGCACAGATACGCAGTATTTT. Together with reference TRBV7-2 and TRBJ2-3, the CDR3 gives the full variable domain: GAGVSQSPSNKVTEKGKDVELRCDPISGHTALYWYRQSLGQGLEFLIYFQGNSAPDKSGLPSDRFSAERTGGSVSTLTIQRTQQEDSAVYLCASSGSGGSTDTQYFGPGTRLTVL.

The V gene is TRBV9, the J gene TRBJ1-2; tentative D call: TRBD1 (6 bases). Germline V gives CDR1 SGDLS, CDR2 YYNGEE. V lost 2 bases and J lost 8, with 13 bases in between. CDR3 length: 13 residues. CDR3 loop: CASSVGGASGYTF. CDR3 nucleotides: TGTGCCAGCAGCGTGGGGGGGGCTAGCGGCTACACCTTC.

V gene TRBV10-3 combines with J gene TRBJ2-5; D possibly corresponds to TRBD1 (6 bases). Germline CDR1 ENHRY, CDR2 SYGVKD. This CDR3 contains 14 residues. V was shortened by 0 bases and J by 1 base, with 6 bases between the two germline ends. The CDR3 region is CAISESGAQETQYF. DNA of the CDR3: TGTGCCATCAGTGAGTCGGGGGCCCAAGAGACCCAGTACTTC.

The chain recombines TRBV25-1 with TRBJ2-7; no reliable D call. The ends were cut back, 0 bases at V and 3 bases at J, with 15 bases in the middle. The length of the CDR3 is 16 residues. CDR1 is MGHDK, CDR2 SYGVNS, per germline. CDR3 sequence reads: CASSEYKNYEGYEQYF. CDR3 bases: TGTGCCAGCAGTGAATATAAGAACTATGAAGGCTACGAGCAGTACTTC.

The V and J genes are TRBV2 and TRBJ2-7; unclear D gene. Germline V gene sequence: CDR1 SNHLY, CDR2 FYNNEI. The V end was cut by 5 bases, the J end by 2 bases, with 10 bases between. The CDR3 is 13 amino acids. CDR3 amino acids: CASSFPTAYEQYF. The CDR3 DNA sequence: TGTGCCAGCAGTTTTCCCACTGCCTACGAGCAGTACTTC.

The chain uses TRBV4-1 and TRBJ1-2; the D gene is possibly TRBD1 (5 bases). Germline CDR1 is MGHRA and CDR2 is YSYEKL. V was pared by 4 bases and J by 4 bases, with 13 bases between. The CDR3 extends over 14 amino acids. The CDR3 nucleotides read TGCGCCAGCAGCCCTAGGAACAGGAGCTATGGCTACACCTTC. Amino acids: CASSPRNRSYGYTF.

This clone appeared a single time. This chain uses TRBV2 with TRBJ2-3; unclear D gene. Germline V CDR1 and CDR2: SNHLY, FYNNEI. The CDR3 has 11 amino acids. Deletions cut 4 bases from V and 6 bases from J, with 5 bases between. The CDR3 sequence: CASSVSDTQYF. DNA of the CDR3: TGTGCCAGCAGTGTGTCTGATACGCAGTATTTT.

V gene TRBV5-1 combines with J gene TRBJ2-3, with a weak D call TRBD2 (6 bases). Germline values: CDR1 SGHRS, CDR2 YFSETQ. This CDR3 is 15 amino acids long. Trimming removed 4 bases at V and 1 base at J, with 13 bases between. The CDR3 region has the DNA TGCGCCAGCAGCCTTTGGGGACTTGGCACAGATACGCAGTATTTT. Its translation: CASSLWGLGTDTQYF.

The CDR3 nucleotides read TGTGCCAGTAGTATGACAGGGATGACTGAAGCTTTCTTT. Its protein is CASSMTGMTEAFF. The genes are TRBV19 and TRBJ1-1; 7 bases agree with TRBD1. CDR1 LNHDA and CDR2 SQIVND come from the germline V gene (reference sequence). This CDR3 spans 13 amino acids. V gave up 3 bases and J gave up 5 bases; unmatched junction bases: 3.

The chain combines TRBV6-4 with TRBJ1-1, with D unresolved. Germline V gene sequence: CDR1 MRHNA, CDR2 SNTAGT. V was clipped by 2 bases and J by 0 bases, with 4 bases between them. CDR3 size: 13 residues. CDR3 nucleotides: TGTGCCAGCAGTGACCAGATGAACACTGAAGCTTTCTTT. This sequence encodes CASSDQMNTEAFF.

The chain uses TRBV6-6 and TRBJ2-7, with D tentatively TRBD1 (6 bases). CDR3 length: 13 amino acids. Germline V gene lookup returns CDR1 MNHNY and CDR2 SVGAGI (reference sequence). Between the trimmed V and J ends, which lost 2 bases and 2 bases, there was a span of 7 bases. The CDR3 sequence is CASSYRDTYEQYF. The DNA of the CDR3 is TGTGCCAGCAGTTACCGGGACACCTACGAGCAGTACTTC.

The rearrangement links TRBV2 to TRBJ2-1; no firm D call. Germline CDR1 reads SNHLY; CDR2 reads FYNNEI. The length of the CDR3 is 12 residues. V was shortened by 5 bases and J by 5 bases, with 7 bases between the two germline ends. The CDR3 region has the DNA TGTGCCAGCAGTCCACTTAACAATGAGCAGTTCTTC. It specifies CASSPLNNEQFF.

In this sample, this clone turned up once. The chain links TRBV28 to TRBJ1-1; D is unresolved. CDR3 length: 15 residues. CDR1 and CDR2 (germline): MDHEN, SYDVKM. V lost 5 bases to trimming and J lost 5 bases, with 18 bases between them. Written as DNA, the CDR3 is TGTGCCAGCAGTCCCCCCCTACCCGGAGGGACTGAAGCTTTCTTT. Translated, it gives CASSPPLPGGTEAFF. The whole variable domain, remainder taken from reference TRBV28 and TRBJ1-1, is DVKVTQSSRYLVKRTGEKVFLECVQDMDHENMFWYRQDPGLGLRLIYFSYDVKMKEKGDIPEGYSVSREKKERFSLILESASTNQTSMYLCASSPPLPGGTEAFFGQGTRLTVV.

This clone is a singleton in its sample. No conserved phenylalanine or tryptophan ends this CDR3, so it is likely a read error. CDR3 DNA: TGTGCCAGCAGCTTGGGTAGCGGGGGTACCTACGAGCAGTACTCC. Protein product: CASSLGSGGTYEQYS. V gene TRBV7-9 combines with J gene TRBJ2-7; 9 bases line up with TRBD2. Germline CDR1 and CDR2: SEHNR and FQNEAQ (reference sequence). Trimming took 3 bases from V and 2 from J; bases not matched to a gene: 5. CDR3 length equals 15 residues.

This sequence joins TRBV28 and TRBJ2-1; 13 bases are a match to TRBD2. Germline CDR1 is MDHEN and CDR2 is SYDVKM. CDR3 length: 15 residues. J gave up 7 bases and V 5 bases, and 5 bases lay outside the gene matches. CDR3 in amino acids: CASSRLAGGVNEQFF. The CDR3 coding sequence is TGTGCCAGCAGTCGACTAGCGGGAGGAGTAAATGAGCAGTTCTTC.

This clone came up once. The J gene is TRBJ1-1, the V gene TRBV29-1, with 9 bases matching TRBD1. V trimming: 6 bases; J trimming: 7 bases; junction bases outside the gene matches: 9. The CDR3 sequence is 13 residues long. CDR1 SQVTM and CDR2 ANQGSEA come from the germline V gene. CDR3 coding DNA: TGCAGCGTCCCCCAAGGACAGGGGATTGAAGCTTTCTTT. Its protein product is CSVPQGQGIEAFF.